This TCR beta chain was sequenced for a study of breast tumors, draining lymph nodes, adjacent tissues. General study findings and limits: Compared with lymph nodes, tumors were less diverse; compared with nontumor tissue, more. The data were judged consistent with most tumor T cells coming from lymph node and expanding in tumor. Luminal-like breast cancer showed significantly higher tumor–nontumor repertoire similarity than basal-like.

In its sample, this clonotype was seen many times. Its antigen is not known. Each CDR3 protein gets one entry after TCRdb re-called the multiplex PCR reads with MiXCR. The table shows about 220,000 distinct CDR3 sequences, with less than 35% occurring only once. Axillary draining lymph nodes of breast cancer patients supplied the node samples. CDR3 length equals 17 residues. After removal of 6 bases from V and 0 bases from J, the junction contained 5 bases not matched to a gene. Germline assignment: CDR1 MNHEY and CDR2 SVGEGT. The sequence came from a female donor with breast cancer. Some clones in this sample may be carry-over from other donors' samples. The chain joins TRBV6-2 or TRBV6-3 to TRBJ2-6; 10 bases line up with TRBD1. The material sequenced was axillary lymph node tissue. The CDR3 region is CASSTGTGVSGANVLTF. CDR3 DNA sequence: TGTGCCAGCAGCACCGGGACAGGGGTCTCTGGGGCCAACGTCCTGACTTTC.